The sequence of this TCR beta chain was determined in a study of neoadjuvant anti-PD-1 for oral cavity cancer. As for time point: after neoadjuvant nivolumab, at surgical resection. This CDR3 has 16 residues. With V trimmed by 2 bases and J by 5 bases, 8 bases remained unmatched. Germline assignment: CDR1 SGHVS and CDR2 FQNEAQ. Sequenced by immunoSEQ multiplex PCR; TCRdb stores in-frame clones only, minus some. Among some 70,000 clones listed, around 84% were seen once. This rearrangement joins TRBV7-8 to TRBJ2-1; 8 nucleotides line up with TRBD2. The sequence came from a person aged 40 to 85 with oral cavity squamous cell carcinoma. The input for sequencing was PBMCs, taken after nivolumab (anti-PD-1) treatment. This CDR3 reads CASSLRSGSLNNEQFF. Here the CDR3 DNA reads TGTGCCAGCAGCTTACGGAGCGGGAGTCTGAACAATGAGCAGTTCTTC.